The 8 T cell receptor beta chains below were found in one sample sequenced in a study of T cell repertoires in cytomegalovirus infection. TCRdb redid the calling of the reads with MiXCR, one entry per CDR3 protein. Of fewer than 200,000 distinct CDR3 sequences listed, about 15% are singletons. The specimen was PBMCs. These receptors all come from a human donor in good health (CMV status not recorded). Some clones in this sample may be carry-over from other donors' samples.

The chain links TRBV7-2 to TRBJ2-4; 8 bases are shared with TRBD1. Germline trimming cut 8 bases from V and 6 bases from J; bases unmatched to any gene: 6. Germline values: CDR1 SGHTA, CDR2 FQGNSA. The CDR3 runs 13 residues. The CDR3 sequence: CASEAGGGNIQYF. The DNA for the CDR3 is TGTGCCAGCGAAGCAGGGGGCGGAAACATTCAGTACTTC.

This clonotype appeared many times. The chain uses TRBV10-3 and TRBJ2-1; 9 positions agree with TRBD2. Germline V gives CDR1 ENHRY, CDR2 SYGVKD. V lost 8 bases, J lost 3 bases, and 5 bases stayed unmatched. The CDR3 runs 14 residues. The CDR3 spells CAIGGGAIYNEQFF. CDR3 nucleotide sequence: TGTGCCATCGGCGGGGGGGCAATCTACAATGAGCAGTTCTTC.

This clonotype was seen a few times. V and J are TRBV7-9 and TRBJ1-5; D ambiguous. Germline assignment: CDR1 SEHNR and CDR2 FQNEAQ (reference sequence). The CDR3 loop spans 14 amino acids. Trimming pared 5 bases from V and 3 bases from J, leaving 11 bases between. The DNA of the CDR3 is TGTGCCAGCAGCCCCGGGAACACCAATCAGCCCCAGCATTTT. Translation: CASSPGNTNQPQHF.

This clonotype occurred a few times. The rearrangement joins TRBV10-3 to TRBJ1-1; D not certain. V lost 7 bases, J lost 2 bases, and 8 bases lay in between. The CDR3 contains 12 residues. The V gene's germline CDR1 is ENHRY and CDR2 SYGVKD. The CDR3 protein is CAIKAGNTEAFF. In nucleotides, the CDR3 is TGTGCCATCAAAGCTGGTAACACTGAAGCTTTCTTT.

This clonotype has a count of ten or more. The rearrangement links TRBV7-6 to TRBJ2-1; D possibly corresponds to TRBD2 (6 bases). Trimming left V 1 base short and J 5 bases short, with 12 bases between. CDR3 length: 15 amino acids. CDR1 SGHVS and CDR2 FNYEAQ come from the germline V gene. CDR3 nucleotide sequence: TGTGCCAGCAGCTTAGGATCTAGCGCGAACAATGAGCAGTTCTTC. The encoded protein is CASSLGSSANNEQFF.

This clonotype appeared many times. The V call is TRBV28, the J call TRBJ1-1, with D uncertain. The CDR3 is 12 amino acids. From germline, CDR1 is MDHEN and CDR2 SYDVKM. Trimming pared 6 bases from V and 1 base from J, leaving 6 bases between. The CDR3 region is CASRVANTEAFF. The CDR3 region has the DNA TGTGCCAGCAGGGTGGCGAACACTGAAGCTTTCTTT.

This clonotype was picked up a small number of times. The V gene is TRBV5-1, the J gene TRBJ2-1; 8 bases line up with TRBD2. Germline lookup yields CDR1 SGHRS and CDR2 YFSETQ. The CDR3 consists of 16 residues. Trimming took 0 bases from V and 7 from J; bases not matched to a gene: 9. CDR3 DNA: TGCGCCAGCAGCTTGGTAGCGGGGAACCAAGGTAATGAGCAGTTCTTC. Translation gives CASSLVAGNQGNEQFF.

This clonotype was seen repeatedly, ten times or more. This rearrangement joins TRBV6-5 to TRBJ2-7; the match to TRBD2 covers 8 bases. CDR3 length: 15 residues. CDR1 is MNHEY, CDR2 SVGAGI, per germline. Unmatched junction bases numbered 8, after V lost 0 bases and J lost 7 bases. The CDR3 reads CASSYSTSGGVEQYF. In DNA, the CDR3 is TGTGCCAGCAGTTACTCGACGTCCGGGGGGGTTGAGCAGTACTTC.